This T cell receptor beta chain came from a study of breast tumors, draining lymph nodes, adjacent tissues. V shed 3 bases, J shed 3 bases, and the junction held 7 bases outside the gene matches. CDR3 size: 15 residues. Per the germline V gene, CDR1 is SGHRS and CDR2 is YFSETQ. On this clonotype: Its antigen remains unknown.

The lymph nodes were axillary draining lymph nodes from breast cancer patients. General study findings and limits: The lymph node origin of tumor T cells was framed as consistent with a hypothesis, not demonstrated.

Using its own MiXCR run on the multiplex PCR reads, TCRdb lists one record per CDR3 protein. The sample consists of about 110,000 distinct CDR3 sequences, under 40% of them appearing once. V is TRBV5-1 and J is TRBJ2-7; 9 bases map to TRBD1. The sequence was obtained from a female donor with breast cancer. Some clones in this sample may be carry-over from other donors' samples. Input material: axillary lymph node tissue. This CDR3 reads CASSSNGQGYYEQYF. The CDR3 DNA reads as TGCGCCAGCAGCTCAAACGGACAGGGGTACTACGAGCAGTACTTC.